Below, 9 T cell receptor beta chains from the same sample are listed, as sequenced in a study of blood T cell repertoires in COVID-19. Only in-frame clones appear in the TCRdb table, and some are missing; sequencing was by immunoSEQ multiplex PCR. The repertoire has 140,000 to 150,000 clones, approximately 82% of them found once; the top ten carry about 15%. Sequencing was done on a sample of peripheral blood. The source of these receptors is a human donor with acute or convalescent COVID-19. The donor label of this sample is uncertain.

The chain carries TRBV2 and TRBJ1-3; 8 bases align to TRBD1. CDR1 is SNHLY, CDR2 FYNNEI, per germline. V shed 5 bases and J 4 bases; nucleotides not matched to a gene: 4. The CDR3 totals 14 residues. CDR3 residues: CASSPDRVGNTIYF. DNA of the CDR3: TGTGCCAGCAGTCCGGACAGGGTAGGAAACACCATATATTTT.

This clone turned up a few times. J is TRBJ1-6 and V is TRBV19, with a weak D call TRBD1 (6 bases). Germline assignment: CDR1 LNHDA and CDR2 SQIVND (reference sequence). The CDR3 covers 14 residues. V dropped 3 bases and J dropped 5 bases, with 8 bases sitting between them. CDR3 DNA sequence: TGTGCCAGTAGTATCCGGACAGATAATTCACCCCTCCACTTT. It specifies CASSIRTDNSPLHF.

This sequence joins TRBV30 and TRBJ2-5; 9 positions agree with TRBD2. Germline V gene data show CDR1 as GTSNPN and CDR2 as SVGIG (reference sequence). The CDR3 runs 15 residues. The V segment lost 0 bases and the J segment 5 bases; nucleotides outside the gene matches: 7. CDR3 DNA: TGTGCCTGGAGTGTAGCTAGCGGGGTTGGTGAGACCCAGTACTTC. Its translation is CAWSVASGVGETQYF.

The rearrangement uses TRBV7-9 and TRBJ1-5; D unclear. The germline V gene encodes CDR1 SEHNR and CDR2 FQNEAQ (reference sequence). The CDR3 contains 13 residues. The V gene lost 8 bases and the J gene lost 7 bases, with 15 bases spanning the gap. CDR3 DNA: TGTGCCAGCGAGCGAGGCAGTGGACAGCCCCAGCATTTT. Amino acids: CASERGSGQPQHF.

This sequence joins TRBV6-6 and TRBJ1-1; 10 bases are shared with TRBD1. CDR1 is MNHNY and CDR2 is SVGAGI in the germline V gene (reference sequence). V shed 5 bases and J 6 bases; nucleotides not matched to a gene: 9. CDR3 length: 15 residues. CDR3 residues: CASSPPGQGLPEAFF. The CDR3, as DNA: TGTGCCAGCAGTCCCCCGGGACAGGGGTTACCTGAAGCTTTCTTT.

The chain uses TRBV24-1 and TRBJ2-7; 7 bases are a match to TRBD1. Trimming removed 9 bases from V and 6 bases from J; junction bases left unmatched: 7. CDR1 and CDR2 (germline): KGHDR, SFDVKD. The CDR3 is made up of 12 amino acids. The chain's CDR3 is CATATGTGEQYF. In nucleotides, the CDR3 is TGTGCCACCGCGACAGGGACGGGCGAGCAGTACTTC.

This chain connects TRBV3-1 (or the pseudogene TRBV3-2) to TRBJ1-3; 8 positions match TRBD1. This CDR3 is 16 amino acids long. The junction had 11 bases not matched to a gene; V was cut back by 1 base and J by 9 bases. Per the germline V gene, CDR1 is LGHDT and CDR2 is YNNKEL (reference sequence). CDR3 region: CASSQAPTGGFSTIYF. The CDR3 nucleotides are TGTGCCAGCAGCCAAGCCCCAACAGGGGGATTTTCCACCATATATTTT.

A remark on this clone: The same CDR3 is also encoded by other DNA sequences in this sample. As DNA, the CDR3 is TGTGCCAGCGGCGGGAACTATGGCTACACCTTC. This sequence encodes CASGGNYGYTF. The genes are TRBV6-5 and TRBJ1-2; D not resolved. Trimming removed 8 bases at V and 2 bases at J, with 6 bases between. Germline loops: CDR1 MNHEY, CDR2 SVGAGI. This CDR3 spans 11 amino acids.

This clone was counted only a few times. The genes are TRBV7-9 and TRBJ1-1; the D gene is possibly TRBD1 (5 bases). The CDR3 totals 15 residues. The ends were cut back, 5 bases at V and 4 bases at J, with 17 bases in the middle. Germline CDR1 reads SEHNR; CDR2 reads FQNEAQ (reference sequence). The DNA for the CDR3 is TGTGCCAGCAGCGCCGGGAGGGGCTTAGGCACTGAAGCTTTCTTT. It encodes CASSAGRGLGTEAFF. The entire variable domain, with the rest obtained from reference TRBV7-9 and TRBJ1-1, is as follows: DTGVSQNPRHKITKRGQNVTFRCDPISEHNRLYWYRQTLGQGPEFLTYFQNEAQLEKSRLLSDRFSAERPKGSFSTLEIQRTEQGDSAMYLCASSAGRGLGTEAFFGQGTRLTVV.